This TCR beta chain was obtained from a study of T cell changes during pregnancy in multiple sclerosis. The ends lost 2 bases at V and 6 bases at J; junction bases unmatched: 2. The germline V gene encodes CDR1 LNHDA and CDR2 SQIVND (reference sequence). This CDR3 spans 14 amino acids. This clone has only one observation. Only in-frame clones appear in the TCRdb table, and some are missing; sequencing was by immunoSEQ multiplex PCR. The sample records about 120,000 clones, about 94% being singletons. The source was peripheral blood, collected before pregnancy. The V call is TRBV19, the J call TRBJ2-2, with 8 nucleotides matching TRBD1. The sequence was collected from a female donor with multiple sclerosis, enrolled in a pregnancy study. The DNA of the CDR3 is TGTGCCAGTAGTATACAGGGGGCATCCGGGGAGCTGTTTTTT. It yields the protein CASSIQGASGELFF.